The entry below describes one T cell receptor (beta chain). The source of the sample is a study of T cells expressing NK-cell markers. TCRdb reprocessed the 5' RACE reads; each CDR3 protein has one entry and no DNA is given. The clone table shows almost 450,000 distinct CDR3 sequences, with the ten largest holding about 7.3%. This CDR3 contains 17 residues. Germline CDR1 and CDR2: DFQATT and SNEGSKA (reference sequence). The V and J genes are TRBV20-1 and TRBJ2-1; TCRdb picks TRBD2, but there is no DNA to check that call. The TCR was taken from a woman aged 18-70 years in good health. Input material: blood T cells: a sorted CD56 or NKG2C T cell subset, CD4+ or CD8+ T cells, or bulk PBMC T cells (not recorded which). CDR3 protein: CSASLAGGPGSYNEQFF.